One and the same sample provided the 16 T cell receptor beta chains below, sequenced in a study of T cell changes during pregnancy in multiple sclerosis. Data came from immunoSEQ multiplex PCR; TCRdb stores just in-frame clones and leaves some out. The sample has some 40,000 clones, 85% to 90% seen once; the top ten hold approximately 0.5%. Sequenced here: CD4+ T cells from peripheral blood mononuclear cells, sampled in the first trimester of pregnancy. The origin of the receptors is a female donor with multiple sclerosis, enrolled in a pregnancy study.

The J gene is TRBJ2-7, the V gene TRBV6-6; a possible D gene is TRBD1 (6 bases). The V gene's germline CDR1 is MNHNY and CDR2 SVGAGI (reference sequence). The CDR3 contains 13 residues. V shed 6 bases and J shed 2 bases, with 11 bases lying between them. The CDR3 sequence is CASRLGQTYEQYF. The CDR3 bases are TGTGCCAGCAGACTAGGACAGACCTACGAGCAGTACTTC.

V usage is TRBV28 and J usage is TRBJ1-1; weak D call: TRBD1 (5 bases). The V gene's germline CDR1 is MDHEN and CDR2 SYDVKM. There are 19 residues in the CDR3. The V end was cut by 1 base, the J end by 0 bases, with 21 bases between. The CDR3, as DNA: TGTGCCAGCAGTTTATTCTATACCGGACACACAGGACTGAACACTGAAGCTTTCTTT. Translation: CASSLFYTGHTGLNTEAFF.

V gene TRBV2 combines with J gene TRBJ2-7; D perhaps matches TRBD2 (6 bases). Germline CDR1 SNHLY, CDR2 FYNNEI. The V end was cut by 4 bases, the J end by 5 bases, with 15 bases between. This CDR3 is 14 amino acids long. The CDR3 DNA sequence: TGTGCCAGCAGTGGGGTCGGGAGTTACGACGAGCAGTACTTC. It yields the protein CASSGVGSYDEQYF.

The V gene is TRBV5-1, the J gene TRBJ2-3; 9 bases fit TRBD2. Germline CDR1 reads SGHRS; CDR2 reads YFSETQ. V was pared by 0 bases and J by 5 bases, with 10 bases of the junction left unmatched. This CDR3 contains 17 residues. This chain's CDR3 is CASSLGQAGGFRDTQYF. The DNA for the CDR3 is TGCGCCAGCAGCTTGGGACAAGCGGGAGGATTTAGAGATACGCAGTATTTT.

This clone occurred a few times. The V and J genes are TRBV2 and TRBJ1-5; 7 bases are a match to TRBD1. The J segment lost 0 bases and the V segment lost 4 bases, leaving 3 bases of the junction unmatched. Germline CDR1 and CDR2: SNHLY and FYNNEI. CDR3 size: 15 residues. CDR3 region: CASSAGQNSNQPQHF. As DNA, the CDR3 is TGTGCCAGCAGTGCGGGACAGAATAGCAATCAGCCCCAGCATTTT.

This clone was seen a handful of times. This rearrangement joins TRBV5-1 to TRBJ2-5; 10 positions agree with TRBD2. Per germline, CDR1 SGHRS and CDR2 YFSETQ. The ends lost 2 bases at V and 3 bases at J; junction bases unmatched: 4. The CDR3 totals 15 residues. The CDR3 nucleotides read TGCGCCAGCAGCTTACTAGCGGGACGCGAAGAGACCCAGTACTTC. It specifies CASSLLAGREETQYF.

J is TRBJ2-7 and V is TRBV25-1; D possibly corresponds to TRBD1 (6 bases). The CDR3 covers 12 residues. Germline CDR1 is MGHDK and CDR2 is SYGVNS. V was shortened by 5 bases and J by 5 bases, with 10 bases between the two germline ends. In DNA, the CDR3 is TGTGCCAGCAGTTTGAACAGGGACGAGCAGTACTTC. It encodes CASSLNRDEQYF.

This clone was observed a single time. The chain links TRBV11-1 to TRBJ2-5, with a possible D match to TRBD1 (5 bases). Germline CDR1 reads SGHAT; CDR2 reads FQDESV (reference sequence). The V gene lost 5 bases and the J gene lost 5 bases, with 18 bases spanning the gap. This CDR3 is built from 15 residues. Here the CDR3 DNA reads TGTGCCAGCAGCGCTGTGCAGGGCGTCGAGGAGACCCAGTACTTC. It is translated as CASSAVQGVEETQYF.

The V call is TRBV27, the J call TRBJ1-5; 9 nucleotides match TRBD1. The CDR3 contains 14 residues. Germline V CDR1 and CDR2: MNHEY, SMNVEV (reference sequence). The junction had 3 bases not matched to a gene; V was cut back by 5 bases and J by 4 bases. In DNA form, the CDR3 reads TGTGCCAGCAGTCCGGGGACAGGGAATCAGCCCCAGCATTTT. Its protein product is CASSPGTGNQPQHF.

This sequence joins TRBV18 and TRBJ1-1; D unresolved. CDR1 is KGHSH and CDR2 is LQKENI in the germline V gene. The CDR3 sequence is 14 residues long. V was shortened by 3 bases and J by 1 base, with 9 bases between the two germline ends. CDR3 coding DNA: TGTGCCAGCTCACCCCAATTCGGGAACACTGAAGCTTTCTTT. Its translation is CASSPQFGNTEAFF.

The chain combines TRBV21-1 with TRBJ1-5; the table's D call of TRBD1 was not tested on the DNA. TRBV21-1 is an annotated pseudogene. This CDR3 comprises 15 residues. The CDR3 loop is CASSKAGVSNQPQHF. The CDR3 DNA is TGTGCCAGCAGCAAGGCAGGGGTTAGCAATCAGCCCCAGCATTTT.

The chain carries TRBV7-9 and TRBJ2-5; a possible D gene is TRBD1 (6 bases). The CDR3 length is 13 residues. Trimming took off 4 bases at V and 5 bases at J, with 11 bases between the two ends. Germline CDR1 SEHNR, CDR2 FQNEAQ (reference sequence). In nucleotides, the CDR3 is TGTGCCAGCAGCTCACAGGGTAGGGAGACCCAGTACTTC. Its translation is CASSSQGRETQYF.

The CDR3, as DNA: TGCGCCAGCAGCCAAGAGGGACAGAACTACAATGAGCAGTTCTTC. Amino acid sequence: CASSQEGQNYNEQFF. The genes are TRBV4-1 and TRBJ2-1; 7 bases are a match to TRBD1. The V gene end was trimmed by 0 bases and the J gene end by 3 bases; junction bases not matched to a gene: 2. Germline assignment: CDR1 MGHRA and CDR2 YSYEKL. This CDR3 contains 15 residues.

The genes are TRBV5-6 and TRBJ1-4, with 7 bases aligning to TRBD1. The CDR3 loop spans 17 amino acids. Trimming cost V 2 bases and J 4 bases; bases outside gene matches: 11. Germline V gene lookup returns CDR1 SGHDT and CDR2 YYEEEE. The CDR3 loop reads CASSFANYRDSNEKLFF. The DNA of the CDR3 is TGTGCCAGCAGCTTCGCGAATTACCGGGACAGTAATGAAAAACTGTTTTTT. Full variable domain (rest looked up from reference TRBV5-6 and TRBJ1-4): DAGVTQSPTHLIKTRGQQVTLRCSPKSGHDTVSWYQQALGQGPQFIFQYYEEEERQRGNFPDRFSGHQFPNYSSELNVNALLLGDSALYLCASSFANYRDSNEKLFFGSGTQLSVL.

This clone was observed once. The chain couples TRBV5-5 to TRBJ1-4; maybe TRBD1 (5 bases). The V and J ends lost 0 bases and 6 bases respectively, with 15 bases between them. The CDR3 is 16 amino acids. Germline lookup yields CDR1 SGHKS and CDR2 YYEKEE (reference sequence). DNA of the CDR3: TGTGCCAGCAGCTTGGGAGTAGGAGGGGCGGATGAAAAACTGTTTTTT. Translated: CASSLGVGGADEKLFF. The full variable domain, completed using reference TRBV5-5 and TRBJ1-4, is DAGVTQSPTHLIKTRGQQVTLRCSPISGHKSVSWYQQVLGQGPQFIFQYYEKEERGRGNFPDRFSARQFPNYSSELNVNALLLGDSALYLCASSLGVGGADEKLFFGSGTQLSVL.

The gene calls are TRBV27 and TRBJ2-2; D may be TRBD1 (6 bases). Looked up from germline, CDR1 is MNHEY and CDR2 is SMNVEV (reference sequence). The CDR3 is made up of 15 amino acids. Between the trimmed V and J ends, which lost 2 bases and 5 bases, there was a span of 12 bases. The CDR3 spells CASSLMGARTGELFF. As DNA, the CDR3 is TGTGCCAGCAGTTTAATGGGGGCGCGGACCGGGGAGCTGTTTTTT.